This T cell receptor beta chain originates from a study of T-cell reconstitution after alpha-beta-depleted transplantation in children. Study findings and constraints: Expanded graft clones numbering several hundred reportedly gave rise to alpha-beta T cells about two months after transplant. Hyperexpanded clones declined; after one year, newly produced T cells mostly supplied diversity. There were some patients whose high TCRbeta diversity at day 60 came from surviving recipient T cells and thymic progenitors.

This clonotype was seen more than once but under ten times. What it recognizes is unknown. Preparation of the TCRbeta library involved a method that used unique molecular identifiers. TCRdb recomputed calls from the PCR reads with MiXCR, one row per CDR3 protein. Of approximately 130,000 distinct CDR3 sequences in the sample, roughly 10% were seen once. The sequence was obtained from a girl less than two years old who had a stem cell transplant for combined immunodeficiency, so the T cells may come from the graft donor. Sequenced material: PBMCs, mostly from graft donor cells, taken 180 days after TCRalphabeta/CD19-depleted stem cell transplant.

The CDR3 sequence is CASSYVEETQYF. The CDR3 DNA sequence: TGTGCCAGCAGTTACGTAGAAGAGACCCAGTACTTC. The chain couples TRBV6-6 to TRBJ2-5; D ambiguous. Germline CDR1 MNHNY, CDR2 SVGAGI (reference sequence). The CDR3 covers 12 residues. Trimming stripped 2 bases from V and 3 bases from J, with 4 bases between.